Shown below are 8 T cell receptor beta chains from a single sample sequenced in a study of blood T cells in healthy people across ages (dated by TCRdb to the mid-2010s). The library relied on 5' RACE. The listed sequencing device is Illumina HiSeq 2500. A second roughly 7 to 11 cycle PCR used a sample-barcoded 5' primer and a J-beta primer mix. The raw public reads went through TCRdb reprocessing: fastp at Q25, MiXCR clone calling, in-frame beta chains kept. Rows are unified per CDR3 protein, each entry keeping the most common DNA and genes. The sample includes roughly 560,000 distinct CDR3 sequences, with approximately 25% observed a single time. 8.7% of the sample belongs to the ten largest clones. These data are also associated with another study on T cells of mothers and their children.

The sequencing sample was made of blood. These receptors were taken from a boy younger than 18 in good health.

Points on this clonotype: The junction shows a germline mismatch at one end, possibly a read error. V gene TRBV6-5 combines with J gene TRBJ2-5; no clear D. The CDR3 has 15 amino acids. Germline CDR1 reads MNHEY; CDR2 reads SVGAGI. In DNA form, the CDR3 reads TGTGCCAGCAGTTACTCTATTGGACCCCAAGAGGCCCAGTACTTC. Protein: CASSYSIGPQEAQYF.

The chain links TRBV7-9 to TRBJ1-3, with D unclear. The ends were cut back, 5 bases at V and 0 bases at J, with 8 bases in the middle. Germline assignment: CDR1 SEHNR and CDR2 FQNEAQ (reference sequence). There are 14 residues in the CDR3. CDR3 coding DNA: TGTGCCAGCAGCCCTAGCGACTCTGGAAACACCATATATTTT. Amino acid sequence: CASSPSDSGNTIYF.

The chain has TRBV29-1 and TRBJ2-7; 7 nucleotides line up with TRBD1. CDR1 and CDR2 (germline): SQVTM, ANQGSEA. This CDR3 spans 14 amino acids. V gave up 4 bases and J gave up 0 bases; unmatched junction bases: 6. Written as DNA, the CDR3 is TGCAGCGTTGGTGGACAGGAGTTCTCCTACGAGCAGTACTTC. Residues: CSVGGQEFSYEQYF.

This clonotype was detected only a few times. The chain has TRBV20-1 and TRBJ2-7, with a tentative D call TRBD2 (6 bases). Germline V gene data show CDR1 as DFQATT and CDR2 as SNEGSKA (reference sequence). The CDR3 sequence is 15 residues long. Trimming removed 6 bases from V and 3 bases from J, with 21 bases in between. This CDR3 is CSAVPLTSFLYEQYF. The CDR3 nucleotides read TGCAGTGCCGTACCCTTGACTAGTTTTCTCTACGAGCAGTACTTC.

This clonotype was seen only a few times. The chain employs TRBV3-1 and TRBJ2-1, with a possible D match to TRBD2 (5 bases). Germline CDR1 LGHDT, CDR2 YNNKEL (reference sequence). Trimming stripped 0 bases from V and 2 bases from J, with 14 bases between. This CDR3 region has 17 residues. The CDR3 reads CASSQDRVQRTYNEQFF. CDR3 in DNA: TGTGCCAGCAGCCAAGATAGGGTGCAGCGGACCTACAATGAGCAGTTCTTC.

This clonotype showed up just a few times. The rearrangement joins TRBV28 to TRBJ1-2, with 9 bases identical to TRBD1. After removal of 5 bases from V and 8 bases from J, the junction contained 9 bases not matched to a gene. The CDR3 loop spans 14 amino acids. Germline CDR1 MDHEN, CDR2 SYDVKM. The CDR3 coding sequence is TGTGCCAGCAGTGGGACAGGGCCTCCAGGAGGCTACACCTTC. Translated, it gives CASSGTGPPGGYTF.

V usage is TRBV7-8 and J usage is TRBJ1-5; D remains ambiguous. The CDR3 is 14 residues long. Germline lookup yields CDR1 SGHVS and CDR2 FQNEAQ. V was clipped by 0 bases and J by 4 bases, with 7 bases between them. CDR3 sequence reads: CASSLAEGNQPQHF. The CDR3 DNA is TGTGCCAGCAGCTTAGCAGAGGGAAATCAGCCCCAGCATTTT. Together with reference TRBV7-8 and TRBJ1-5, the CDR3 gives the full variable domain: GAGVSQSPRYKVAKRGQDVALRCDPISGHVSLFWYQQALGQGPEFLTYFQNEAQLDKSGLPSDRFFAERPEGSVSTLKIQRTQQEDSAVYLCASSLAEGNQPQHFGDGTRLSIL.

This rearrangement joins TRBV12-3 or TRBV12-4 to TRBJ2-5, with D perhaps TRBD1 or TRBD2 (5 bases each). This CDR3 has 23 residues. The V gene lost 3 bases and the J gene lost 0 bases, with 35 bases spanning the gap. CDR3 sequence: CASSLGETPDLKRGRAYQETQYF. CDR3 nucleotides: TGTGCCAGCAGTTTGGGGGAGACACCCGACCTAAAACGGGGTCGGGCCTACCAAGAGACCCAGTACTTC.